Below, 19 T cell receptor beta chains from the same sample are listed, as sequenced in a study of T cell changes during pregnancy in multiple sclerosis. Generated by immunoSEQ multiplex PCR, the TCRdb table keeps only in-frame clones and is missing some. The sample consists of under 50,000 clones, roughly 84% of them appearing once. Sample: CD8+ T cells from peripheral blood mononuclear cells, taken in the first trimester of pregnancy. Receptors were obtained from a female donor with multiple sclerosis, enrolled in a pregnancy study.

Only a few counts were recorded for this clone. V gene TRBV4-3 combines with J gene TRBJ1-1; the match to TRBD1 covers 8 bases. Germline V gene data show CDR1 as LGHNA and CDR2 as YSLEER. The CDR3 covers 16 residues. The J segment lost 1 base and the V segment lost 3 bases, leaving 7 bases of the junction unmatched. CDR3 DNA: TGCGCCAGCAGCCAGGCGGAAGGGACAGGGAACACTGAAGCTTTCTTT. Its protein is CASSQAEGTGNTEAFF.

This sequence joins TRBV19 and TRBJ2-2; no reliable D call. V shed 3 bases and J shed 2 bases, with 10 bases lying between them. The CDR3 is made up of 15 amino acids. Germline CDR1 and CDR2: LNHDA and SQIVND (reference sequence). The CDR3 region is CASSMVQINTGELFF. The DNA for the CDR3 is TGTGCCAGTAGTATGGTACAGATTAACACCGGGGAGCTGTTTTTT.

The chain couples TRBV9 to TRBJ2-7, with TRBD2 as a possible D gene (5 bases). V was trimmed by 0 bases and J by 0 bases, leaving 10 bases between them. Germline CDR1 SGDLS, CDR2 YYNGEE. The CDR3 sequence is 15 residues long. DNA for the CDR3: TGTGCCAGCAGCGTAGGAGGGTTGGGCTCCTACGAGCAGTACTTC. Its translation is CASSVGGLGSYEQYF.

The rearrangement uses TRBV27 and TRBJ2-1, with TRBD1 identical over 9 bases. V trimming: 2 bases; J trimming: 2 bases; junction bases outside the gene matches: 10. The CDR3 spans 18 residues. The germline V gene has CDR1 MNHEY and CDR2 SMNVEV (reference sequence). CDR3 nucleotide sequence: TGTGCCAGCAGTTTACTCCCTCTGGGACAGGGTGCCTACAATGAGCAGTTCTTC. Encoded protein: CASSLLPLGQGAYNEQFF.

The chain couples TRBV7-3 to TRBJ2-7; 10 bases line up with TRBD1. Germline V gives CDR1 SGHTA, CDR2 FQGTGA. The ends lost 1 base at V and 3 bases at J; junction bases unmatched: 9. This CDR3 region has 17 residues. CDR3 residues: CASSLMGGRTGGYEQYF. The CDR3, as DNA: TGTGCCAGCAGCTTAATGGGGGGTCGGACAGGGGGCTACGAGCAGTACTTC.

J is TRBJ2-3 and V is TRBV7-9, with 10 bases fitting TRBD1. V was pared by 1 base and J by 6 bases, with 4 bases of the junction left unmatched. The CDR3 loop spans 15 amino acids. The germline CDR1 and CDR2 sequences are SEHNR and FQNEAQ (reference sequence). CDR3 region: CASSLGQGAGDTQYF. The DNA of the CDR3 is TGTGCCAGCAGCTTAGGACAGGGGGCCGGGGATACGCAGTATTTT.

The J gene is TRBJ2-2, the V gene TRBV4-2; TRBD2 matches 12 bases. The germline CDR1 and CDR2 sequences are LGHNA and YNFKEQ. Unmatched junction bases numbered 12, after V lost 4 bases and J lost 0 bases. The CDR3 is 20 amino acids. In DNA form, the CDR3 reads TGTGCCAGCAGCCTTGGTCCCCTTCTAGCGGGGGGGTCGAACACCGGGGAGCTGTTTTTT. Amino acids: CASSLGPLLAGGSNTGELFF.

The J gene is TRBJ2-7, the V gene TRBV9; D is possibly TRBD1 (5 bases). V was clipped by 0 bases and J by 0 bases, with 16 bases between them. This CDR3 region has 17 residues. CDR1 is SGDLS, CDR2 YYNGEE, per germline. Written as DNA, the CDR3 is TGTGCCAGCAGCGTAGATGACACCTCAGGGTACTCCTACGAGCAGTACTTC. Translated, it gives CASSVDDTSGYSYEQYF.

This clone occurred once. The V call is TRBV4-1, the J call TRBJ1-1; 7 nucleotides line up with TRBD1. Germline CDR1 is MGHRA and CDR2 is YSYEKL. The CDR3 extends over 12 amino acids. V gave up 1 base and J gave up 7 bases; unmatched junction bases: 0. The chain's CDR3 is CASSQGQGEAFF. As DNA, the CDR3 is TGCGCCAGCAGCCAAGGACAGGGTGAAGCTTTCTTT.

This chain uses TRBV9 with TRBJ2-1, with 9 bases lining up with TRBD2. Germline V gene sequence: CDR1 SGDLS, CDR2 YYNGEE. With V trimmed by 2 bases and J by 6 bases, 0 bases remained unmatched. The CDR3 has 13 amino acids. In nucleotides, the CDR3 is TGTGCCAGCAGCGTGACTAGCGGCAATGAGCAGTTCTTC. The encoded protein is CASSVTSGNEQFF. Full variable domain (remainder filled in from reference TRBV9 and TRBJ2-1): DSGVTQTPKHLITATGQRVTLRCSPRSGDLSVYWYQQSLDQGLQFLIQYYNGEERAKGNILERFSAQQFPDLHSELNLSSLELGDSALYFCASSVTSGNEQFFGPGTRLTVL.

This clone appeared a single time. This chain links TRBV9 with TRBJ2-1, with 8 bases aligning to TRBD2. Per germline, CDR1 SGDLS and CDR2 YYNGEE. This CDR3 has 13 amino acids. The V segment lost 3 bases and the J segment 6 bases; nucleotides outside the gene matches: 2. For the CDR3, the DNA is TGTGCCAGCAGCGGGGGGACTAGCAATGAGCAGTTCTTC. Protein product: CASSGGTSNEQFF.

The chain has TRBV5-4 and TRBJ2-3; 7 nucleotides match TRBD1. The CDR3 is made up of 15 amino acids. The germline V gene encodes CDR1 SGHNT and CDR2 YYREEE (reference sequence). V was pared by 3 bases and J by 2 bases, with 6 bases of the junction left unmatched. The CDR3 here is CASSSPGQPTDTQYF. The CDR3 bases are TGTGCCAGCAGCTCGCCGGGACAGCCCACAGATACGCAGTATTTT.

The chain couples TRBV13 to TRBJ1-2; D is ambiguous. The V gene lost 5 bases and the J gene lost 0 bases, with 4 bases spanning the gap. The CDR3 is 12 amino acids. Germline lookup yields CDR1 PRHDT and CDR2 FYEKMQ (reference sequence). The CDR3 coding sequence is TGTGCCAGCAGCCTGTCTAACTATGGCTACACCTTC. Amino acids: CASSLSNYGYTF.

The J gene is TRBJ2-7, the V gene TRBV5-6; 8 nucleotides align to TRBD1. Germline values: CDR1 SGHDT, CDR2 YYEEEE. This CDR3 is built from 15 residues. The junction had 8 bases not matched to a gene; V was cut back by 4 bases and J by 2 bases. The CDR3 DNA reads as TGTGCCAGCAGCCCGTGGACAGGGCCCACCTACGAGCAGTACTTC. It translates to CASSPWTGPTYEQYF. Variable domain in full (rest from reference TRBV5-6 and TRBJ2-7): DAGVTQSPTHLIKTRGQQVTLRCSPKSGHDTVSWYQQALGQGPQFIFQYYEEEERQRGNFPDRFSGHQFPNYSSELNVNALLLGDSALYLCASSPWTGPTYEQYFGPGTRLTVT.

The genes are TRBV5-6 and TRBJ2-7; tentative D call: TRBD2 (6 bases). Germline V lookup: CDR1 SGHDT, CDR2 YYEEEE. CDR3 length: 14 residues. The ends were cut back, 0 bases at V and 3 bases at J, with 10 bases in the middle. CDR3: CASSLGGLHYEQYF. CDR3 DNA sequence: TGTGCCAGCAGCTTGGGGGGACTTCACTACGAGCAGTACTTC.

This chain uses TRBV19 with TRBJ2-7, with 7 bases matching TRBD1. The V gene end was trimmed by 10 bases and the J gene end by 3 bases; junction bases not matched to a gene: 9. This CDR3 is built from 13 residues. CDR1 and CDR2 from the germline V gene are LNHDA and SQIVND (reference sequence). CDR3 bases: TGTGCCACCCAGGACAGGTGGAGCTACGAGCAGTACTTC. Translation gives CATQDRWSYEQYF.

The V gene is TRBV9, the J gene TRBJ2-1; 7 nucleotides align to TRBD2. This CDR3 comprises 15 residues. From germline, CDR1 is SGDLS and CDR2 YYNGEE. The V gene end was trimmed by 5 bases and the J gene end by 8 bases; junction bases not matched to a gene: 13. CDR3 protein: CASSIEGGALDEQFF. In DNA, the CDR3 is TGTGCCAGCAGTATCGAGGGAGGGGCCTTGGATGAGCAGTTCTTC.

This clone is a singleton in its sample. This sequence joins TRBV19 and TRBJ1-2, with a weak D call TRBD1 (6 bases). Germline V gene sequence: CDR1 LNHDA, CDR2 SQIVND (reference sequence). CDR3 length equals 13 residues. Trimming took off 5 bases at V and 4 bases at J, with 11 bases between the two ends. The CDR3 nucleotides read TGTGCCAGTAGTTCCGGGACACCCTATGGCTACACCTTC. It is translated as CASSSGTPYGYTF.

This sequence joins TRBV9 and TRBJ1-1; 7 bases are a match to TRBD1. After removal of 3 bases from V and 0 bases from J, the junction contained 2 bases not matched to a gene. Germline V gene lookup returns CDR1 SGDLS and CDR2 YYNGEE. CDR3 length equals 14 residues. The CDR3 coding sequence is TGTGCCAGCAGCGGGGGACAGTTGAACACTGAAGCTTTCTTT. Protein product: CASSGGQLNTEAFF.